A selection of T cell receptor beta chains follows, all from one sample in a study of blood T cell repertoires in COVID-19. Profiling relied on immunoSEQ multiplex PCR, and the TCRdb table lists in-frame clones only, not all of them. Here the sample spans fewer than 200,000 clones, around 73% being singletons. Specimen: PBMCs or T cells enriched from blood (not recorded which). These receptors were collected from a woman in her forties or fifties who had recovered from COVID-19. Both conserved end residues are part of each CDR3. The order of the fields is D gene, CDR3 length, V gene, clone size, J gene, CDR3 protein, CDR3 DNA. A D gene is named only where the DNA matches it firmly. Not all rows give a size; the values are once, few, many and, for expanded clones, a class.

d_gene: TRBD2; len: 16; v_gene: TRBV28; abundance: -; j_gene: TRBJ2-3; CDR3aa: CASSLLSGRATDTQYF; CDR3nt: TGTGCCAGCAGTTTACTTAGCGGGAGGGCCACAGATACGCAGTATTTT
d_gene: TRBD1; len: 14; v_gene: TRBV18; abundance: -; j_gene: TRBJ1-2; CDR3aa: CASSPRDRGYGYTF; CDR3nt: TGTGCCAGCTCACCCCGGGACAGGGGCTATGGCTACACCTTC
d_gene: -; len: 18; v_gene: TRBV18; abundance: -; j_gene: TRBJ1-4; CDR3aa: CASSLESGGFTANEKLFF; CDR3nt: TGTGCCAGCTCCCTCGAATCTGGGGGCTTCACAGCAAATGAAAAACTGTTTTTT
d_gene: TRBD2; len: 14; v_gene: TRBV5-6; abundance: -; j_gene: TRBJ2-7; CDR3aa: CASSPGLAGDEQYF; CDR3nt: TGTGCCAGCAGCCCTGGACTAGCGGGGGACGAGCAGTACTTC
d_gene: TRBD1; len: 16; v_gene: TRBV7-3; abundance: few; j_gene: TRBJ1-2; CDR3aa: CASSPRDREKDYGYTF; CDR3nt: TGTGCCAGCAGCCCCCGGGACAGGGAGAAGGACTATGGCTACACCTTC
d_gene: -; len: 12; v_gene: TRBV6-6; abundance: -; j_gene: TRBJ2-7; CDR3aa: CASRDRFYEQYF; CDR3nt: TGTGCCAGCAGAGACAGATTCTACGAGCAGTACTTC
d_gene: TRBD1; len: 16; v_gene: TRBV6-5; abundance: -; j_gene: TRBJ1-1; CDR3aa: CASSYSRGPLNTEAFF; CDR3nt: TGTGCCAGCAGTTACTCCAGGGGGCCGTTGAACACTGAAGCTTTCTTT
d_gene: -; len: 16; v_gene: TRBV28; abundance: -; j_gene: TRBJ1-2; CDR3aa: CASSSRPGQQAYGYTF; CDR3nt: TGTGCCAGCAGCTCCAGACCGGGACAACAAGCCTATGGCTACACCTTC
d_gene: -; len: 15; v_gene: TRBV28; abundance: -; j_gene: TRBJ2-5; CDR3aa: CASSLFGTSQETQYF; CDR3nt: TGTGCCAGCAGTTTATTTGGGACATCCCAAGAGACCCAGTACTTC
d_gene: -; len: 14; v_gene: TRBV19; abundance: -; j_gene: TRBJ2-7; CDR3aa: CASSIIGGNYEQYF; CDR3nt: TGTGCCAGTAGTATAATAGGCGGGAACTACGAGCAGTACTTC